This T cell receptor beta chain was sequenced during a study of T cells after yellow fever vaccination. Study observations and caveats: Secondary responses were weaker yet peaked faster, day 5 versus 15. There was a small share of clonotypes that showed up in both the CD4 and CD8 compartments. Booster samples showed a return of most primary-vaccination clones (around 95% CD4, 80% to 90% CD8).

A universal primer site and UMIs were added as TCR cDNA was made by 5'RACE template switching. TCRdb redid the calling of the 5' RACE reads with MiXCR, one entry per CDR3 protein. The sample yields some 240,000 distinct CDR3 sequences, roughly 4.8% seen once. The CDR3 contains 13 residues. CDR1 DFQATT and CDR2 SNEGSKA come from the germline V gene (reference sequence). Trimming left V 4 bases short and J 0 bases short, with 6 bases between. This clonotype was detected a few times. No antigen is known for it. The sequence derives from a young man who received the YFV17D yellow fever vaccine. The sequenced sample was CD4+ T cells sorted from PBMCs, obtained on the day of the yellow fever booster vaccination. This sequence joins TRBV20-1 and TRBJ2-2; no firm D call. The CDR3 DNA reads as TGCAGTGCTATTGGACCGAACACCGGGGAGCTGTTTTTT. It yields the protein CSAIGPNTGELFF.